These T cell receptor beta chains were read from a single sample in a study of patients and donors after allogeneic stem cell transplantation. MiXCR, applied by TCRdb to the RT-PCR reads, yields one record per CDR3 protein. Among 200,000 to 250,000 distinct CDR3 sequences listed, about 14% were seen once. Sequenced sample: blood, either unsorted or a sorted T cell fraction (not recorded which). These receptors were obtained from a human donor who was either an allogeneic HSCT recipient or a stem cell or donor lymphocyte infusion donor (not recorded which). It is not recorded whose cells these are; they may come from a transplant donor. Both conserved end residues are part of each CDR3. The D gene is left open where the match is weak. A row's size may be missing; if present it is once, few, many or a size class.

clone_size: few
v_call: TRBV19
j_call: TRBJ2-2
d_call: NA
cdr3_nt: TGTGCCACTTTGCCCCCAGCAAACACCGGGGAGCTGTTTTTT
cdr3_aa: CATLPPANTGELFF

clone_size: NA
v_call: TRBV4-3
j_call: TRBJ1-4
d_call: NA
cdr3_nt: TGCGCCAGCAGCGCAGGGCAGGGAGATGAAAAACTGTTTTTT
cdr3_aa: CASSAGQGDEKLFF

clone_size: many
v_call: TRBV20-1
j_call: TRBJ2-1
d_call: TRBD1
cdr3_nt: TGCAGTGCTAGAGGGGACAGGGTCTATGAGCAGTTCTTC
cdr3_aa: CSARGDRVYEQFF

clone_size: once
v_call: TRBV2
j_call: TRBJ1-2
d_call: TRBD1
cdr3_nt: TGTGCCAGAGGTGACAGGGCGGCTGGCTACACCTTC
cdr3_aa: CARGDRAAGYTF

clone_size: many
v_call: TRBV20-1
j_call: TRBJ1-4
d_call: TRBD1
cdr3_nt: TGCAGTGCTAGTCATTGGGACAGGCCCGAAAAACTGTTTTTT
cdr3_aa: CSASHWDRPEKLFF

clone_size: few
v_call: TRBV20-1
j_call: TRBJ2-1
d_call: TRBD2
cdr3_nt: TGCAGTGCTAGAGGACTAGCGGGAGCGCTCGGTAGGAATGAGCAGTTCTTC
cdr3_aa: CSARGLAGALGRNEQFF

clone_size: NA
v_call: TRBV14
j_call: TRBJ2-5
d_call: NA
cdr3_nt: TGTGCCAGCAGCCAAGAGTTTCGGGGGGCGTGGGAAGAGACCCAGTACTTC
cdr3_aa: CASSQEFRGAWEETQYF

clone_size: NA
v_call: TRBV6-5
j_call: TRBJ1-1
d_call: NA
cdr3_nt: TGTGCCAGCAGGGGACGGGGTGAAGCTTTCTTT
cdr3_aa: CASRGRGEAFF

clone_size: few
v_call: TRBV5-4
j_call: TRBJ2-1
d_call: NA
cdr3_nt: TGTGCCAGCAGCCTCGACAAGTGGGCGGAGCAGTTCTTC
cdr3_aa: CASSLDKWAEQFF

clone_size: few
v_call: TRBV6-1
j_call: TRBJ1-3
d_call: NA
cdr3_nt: TGTGCCAGCACTCGACACGGGGTATGGGGACCTGCGGCTGGAAACACCATATATTTT
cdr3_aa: CASTRHGVWGPAAGNTIYF

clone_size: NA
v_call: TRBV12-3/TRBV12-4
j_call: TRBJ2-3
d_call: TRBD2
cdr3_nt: TGTGCCAGCATCGGGGGGGCGGCCTCGAGCACAGATACGCAGTATTTT
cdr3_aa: CASIGGAASSTDTQYF

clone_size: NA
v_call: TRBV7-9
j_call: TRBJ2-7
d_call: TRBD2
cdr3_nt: TGTGCCAGCAGTTTGACTAGCGGGGGTCATGGCAGTGAGCAGTACTTC
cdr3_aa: CASSLTSGGHGSEQYF

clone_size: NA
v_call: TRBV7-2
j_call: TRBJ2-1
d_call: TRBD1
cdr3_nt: TGTGCCAGCAGCCCCGATACAGGGGTTTACAATGAGCAGTTCTTC
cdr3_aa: CASSPDTGVYNEQFF

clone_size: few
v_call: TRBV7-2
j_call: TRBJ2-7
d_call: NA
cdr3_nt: TGTGCCAGCAGCTTAGATACTAGATACTCCTACGAGCAGTACTTC
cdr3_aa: CASSLDTRYSYEQYF

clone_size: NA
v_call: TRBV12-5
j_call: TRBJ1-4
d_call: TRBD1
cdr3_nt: TGTGCTAGTGGTTTGGGAGGAGGGGGCTTTGGTGAAAAACTGTTTTTT
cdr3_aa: CASGLGGGGFGEKLFF

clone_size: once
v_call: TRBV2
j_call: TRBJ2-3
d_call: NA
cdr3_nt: TGTGCCAGCAGTGAAGTTGGCAGGGGGGGAGATACGCAGTATTTT
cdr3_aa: CASSEVGRGGDTQYF

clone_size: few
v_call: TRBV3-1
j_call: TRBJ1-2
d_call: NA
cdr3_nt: TGTGCCAGCAGCCATGGTTTGGGAGCGGCTAACTATGGCTACACCTTC
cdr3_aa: CASSHGLGAANYGYTF

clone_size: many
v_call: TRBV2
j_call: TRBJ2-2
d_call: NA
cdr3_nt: TGTGCCAGCTCTAGCGGGGAGCTGTTTTTT
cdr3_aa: CASSSGELFF

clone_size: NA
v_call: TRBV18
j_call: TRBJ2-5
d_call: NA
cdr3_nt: TGTGCCAGCTCCCTAAAAAACCAAGAGACCCAGTACTTC
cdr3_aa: CASSLKNQETQYF

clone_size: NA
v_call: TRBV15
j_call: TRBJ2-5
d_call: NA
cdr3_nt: TGTGCCACCAGCAAGCCCCACTCACAAGAGACCCAGTACTTC
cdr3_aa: CATSKPHSQETQYF

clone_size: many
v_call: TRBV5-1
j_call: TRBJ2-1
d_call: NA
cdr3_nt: TGCGCCAGCAGCTTAAGTGGGCTCCCAGGCAATGAGCAGTTCTTC
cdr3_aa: CASSLSGLPGNEQFF

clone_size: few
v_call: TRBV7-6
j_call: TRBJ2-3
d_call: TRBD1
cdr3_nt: TGTGCCAGCAGCCCGGCGACAGGGATGTCAGATACGCAGTATTTT
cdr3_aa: CASSPATGMSDTQYF

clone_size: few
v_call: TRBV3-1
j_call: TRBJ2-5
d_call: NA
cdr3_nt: TGTGCCAGCAGCCCCCGGGACACAAGGGAACAAGAGACCCAGTACTTC
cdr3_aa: CASSPRDTREQETQYF

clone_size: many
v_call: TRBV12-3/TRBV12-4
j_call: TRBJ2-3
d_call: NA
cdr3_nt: TGTGCCAGCCTACATGCTGGGGATACGCAGTATTTT
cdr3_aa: CASLHAGDTQYF

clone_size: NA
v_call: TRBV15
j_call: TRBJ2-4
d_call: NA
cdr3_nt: TGTGCCACCAGCAGAGGGACCGGGGGCGACATTCAGTACTTC
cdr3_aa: CATSRGTGGDIQYF

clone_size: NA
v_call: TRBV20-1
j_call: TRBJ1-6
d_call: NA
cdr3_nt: TGCAGTGCTAGAGATTCCCGGGGGACGGATTATAATTCACCCCTCCACTTT
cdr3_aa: CSARDSRGTDYNSPLHF

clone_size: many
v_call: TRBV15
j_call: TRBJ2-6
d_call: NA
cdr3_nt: TGTGCCACCAGCAGAGACCCCCCAGGGGAGACTGGGGCCAACGTCCTGACTTTC
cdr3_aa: CATSRDPPGETGANVLTF

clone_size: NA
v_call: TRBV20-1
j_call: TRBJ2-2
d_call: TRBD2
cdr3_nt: TGCGGCGGGCTAGCGGGATCCCGCAACACCGGGGAGCTGTTTTTT
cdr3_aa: CGGLAGSRNTGELFF

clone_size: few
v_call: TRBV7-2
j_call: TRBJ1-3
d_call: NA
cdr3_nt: TGTGCCAGCAGCCTCTCGTGGAACCCTGGAAACACCATATATTTT
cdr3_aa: CASSLSWNPGNTIYF

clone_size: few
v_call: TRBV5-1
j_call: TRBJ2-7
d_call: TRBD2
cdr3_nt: TGCGCCAGCAGAAGGGGGGACGCGGGAGGAGTGCACGAGCAGTACTTC
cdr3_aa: CASRRGDAGGVHEQYF

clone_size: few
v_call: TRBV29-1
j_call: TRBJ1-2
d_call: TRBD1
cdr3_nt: TGCAGCGTTGAAGGGACAGGGGATGGCTACACCTTC
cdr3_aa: CSVEGTGDGYTF

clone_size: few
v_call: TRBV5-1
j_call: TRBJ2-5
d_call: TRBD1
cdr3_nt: TGCGCCAGCAGCGACCGGACAGGGGGGGAGACCCAGTACTTC
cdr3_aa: CASSDRTGGETQYF

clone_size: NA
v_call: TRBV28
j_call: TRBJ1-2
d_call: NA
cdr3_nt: TGTGCCAGCAGTTTAGCCTGGGGGTATGGCTACACCTTC
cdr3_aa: CASSLAWGYGYTF

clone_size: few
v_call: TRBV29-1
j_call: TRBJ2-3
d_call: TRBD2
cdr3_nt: TGCAGCGTAACGGGGTCAACGGGGGGAGGGCTCACAGATACGCAGTATTTT
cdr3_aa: CSVTGSTGGGLTDTQYF

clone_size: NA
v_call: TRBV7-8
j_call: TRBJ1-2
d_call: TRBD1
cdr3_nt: TGTGCCAGCAGCCGCCGGGACAGTTCTAACTATGGCTACACCTTC
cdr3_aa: CASSRRDSSNYGYTF

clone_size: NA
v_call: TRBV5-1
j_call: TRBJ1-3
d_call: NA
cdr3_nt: TGCGCCAGCAGCTTGGGGTCCCAGGGTACTGGAAACACCATATATTTT
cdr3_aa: CASSLGSQGTGNTIYF

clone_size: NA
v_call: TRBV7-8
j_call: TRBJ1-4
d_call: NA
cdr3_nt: TGTGCCAGCAGCCGGTCCGGGGAAAAACTGTTTTTT
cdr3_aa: CASSRSGEKLFF

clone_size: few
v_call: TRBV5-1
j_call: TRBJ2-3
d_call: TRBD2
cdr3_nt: TGCGCCAGCAGCCCAGGGACTAGCGGCACAGATACGCAGTATTTT
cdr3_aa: CASSPGTSGTDTQYF

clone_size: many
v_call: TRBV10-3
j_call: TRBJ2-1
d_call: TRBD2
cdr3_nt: TGTGCCATCAGCGCCGGGACTAGCATTTCCGATGAGCAGTTCTTC
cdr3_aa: CAISAGTSISDEQFF

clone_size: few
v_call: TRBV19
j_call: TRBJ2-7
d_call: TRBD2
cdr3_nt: TGTGCCAGTAGTACTCGGACTAGCGGGAGAGACGAGCAGTACTTC
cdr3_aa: CASSTRTSGRDEQYF

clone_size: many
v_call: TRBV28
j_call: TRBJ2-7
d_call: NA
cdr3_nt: TGTGCCAGCACCACATCTGGAGGGGGTTACTACGAGCAGTACTTC
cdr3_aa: CASTTSGGGYYEQYF

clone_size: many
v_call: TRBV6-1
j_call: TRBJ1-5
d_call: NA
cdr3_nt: TGTGCCAGCAGTCCGACTTTGAGTCAGCCCCAGCATTTT
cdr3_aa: CASSPTLSQPQHF

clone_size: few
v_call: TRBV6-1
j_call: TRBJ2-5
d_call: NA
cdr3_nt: TGTGCCAGCAGGAGCAGTACTCTGAGGAGCGCGGAGACCCAGTACTTC
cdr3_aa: CASRSSTLRSAETQYF

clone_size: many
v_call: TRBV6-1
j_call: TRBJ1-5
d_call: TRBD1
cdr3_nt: TGTGCCAGCAGTAAGGGACAGGGGGCAGGAGGTAGCAATCAGCCCCAGCATTTT
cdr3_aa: CASSKGQGAGGSNQPQHF

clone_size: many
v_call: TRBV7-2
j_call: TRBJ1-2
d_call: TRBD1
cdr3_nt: TGTGCCAGCAGCTTAGAGTGGACAGGGGCGGGCTATGGCTACACCTTC
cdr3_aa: CASSLEWTGAGYGYTF

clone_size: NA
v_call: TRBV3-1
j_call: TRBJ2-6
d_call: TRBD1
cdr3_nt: TGTGCCAGCAGCCAATTGGGGGCCAGGGGGAAGTTTGGTGGGGCCAACGTCCTGACTTTC
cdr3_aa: CASSQLGARGKFGGANVLTF

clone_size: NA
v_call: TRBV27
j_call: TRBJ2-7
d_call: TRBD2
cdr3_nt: TGTGCCAGCAGTCGTAGCGGGGAACCTTCCTTCTCCTACGAGCAGTACTTC
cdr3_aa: CASSRSGEPSFSYEQYF

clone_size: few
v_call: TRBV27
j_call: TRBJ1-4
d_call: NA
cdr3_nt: TGTGCCAGCAGCTCCGGGCCGGGACGGGTTGCAACTAATGAAAAACTGTTTTTT
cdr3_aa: CASSSGPGRVATNEKLFF

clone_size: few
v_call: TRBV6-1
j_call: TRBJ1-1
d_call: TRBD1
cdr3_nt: TGTGCCAGCAGTGAAAGGCGACAGGGCCCTTATGAAGCTTTCTTT
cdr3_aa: CASSERRQGPYEAFF

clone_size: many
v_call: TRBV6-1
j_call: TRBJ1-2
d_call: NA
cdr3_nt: TGTGCCAGCAGTCCCCGGGGCAACTATGGCTACACCTTC
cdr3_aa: CASSPRGNYGYTF

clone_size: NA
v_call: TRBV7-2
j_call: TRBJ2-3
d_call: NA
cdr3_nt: TGTGCCAGCAGCTTAGTTGGTCCAGATACGCAGTATTTT
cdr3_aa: CASSLVGPDTQYF

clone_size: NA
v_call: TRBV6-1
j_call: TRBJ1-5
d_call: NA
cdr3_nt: TGTGCCAGCAGCCTCCACGCCCCCCAGATTGGGGGAAGCAATCAGCCCCAGCATTTT
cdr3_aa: CASSLHAPQIGGSNQPQHF

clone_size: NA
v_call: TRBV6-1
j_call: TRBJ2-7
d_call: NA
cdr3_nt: TGTGCCAGCAGTGAATTTCCAGGCGCCTACGAGCAGTACTTC
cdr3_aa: CASSEFPGAYEQYF

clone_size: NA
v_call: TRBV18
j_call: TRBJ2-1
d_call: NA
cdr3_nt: TGTGCCAGCTCACCAAGTCACCTGGGGGGCAATGAGCAGTTCTTC
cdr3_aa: CASSPSHLGGNEQFF

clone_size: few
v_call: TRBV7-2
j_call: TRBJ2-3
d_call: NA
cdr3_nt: TGTGCCAGCAGCATAGGACCTAGCTCAGATACGCAGTATTTT
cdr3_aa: CASSIGPSSDTQYF

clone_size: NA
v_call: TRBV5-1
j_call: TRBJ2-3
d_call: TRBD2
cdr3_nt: TGCGCCAGCAGCTTGGCCACACTAGCGGGGACAGATACGCAGTATTTT
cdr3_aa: CASSLATLAGTDTQYF

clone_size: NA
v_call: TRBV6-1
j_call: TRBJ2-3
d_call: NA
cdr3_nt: TGTGCCAGCACCGTGGACACCCGGGGCACAGATACGCAGTATTTT
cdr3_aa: CASTVDTRGTDTQYF